This TCR beta chain is drawn from a study of cytomegalovirus exposure and HLA in healthy donors. The PCR had 60 Vbeta and 13 Jbeta primers. Data came from immunoSEQ multiplex PCR; TCRdb stores just in-frame clones and leaves some out. Of some 120,000 clones listed, just under 80% are singletons. Per germline, CDR1 SNHLY and CDR2 FYNNEI. V shed 5 bases, J shed 3 bases, and the junction held 6 bases outside the gene matches. CDR3 size: 14 residues. In regard to this clone: The target antigen is unknown.

This cohort consisted of healthy bone marrow donors. Study observations and caveats: Researchers catalogued approximately 170 TCR beta chains as cytomegalovirus-associated.

This TCR derives from a man in his thirties or forties in good health and CMV-seronegative. Sample: PBMCs. The chain has TRBV2 and TRBJ1-1, with TRBD1 matching 7 bases. The CDR3 sequence is CASSQGVLDTEAFF. The CDR3 region has the DNA TGTGCCAGCAGTCAGGGGGTATTAGACACTGAAGCTTTCTTT.